This T cell receptor beta chain is drawn from a study of cytomegalovirus exposure and HLA in healthy donors. Study overall: Most genotyped donors, 81% of more than 300, had Caucasian-associated genetic ancestry.

General observations from the study: Later analysis identified a missense DCLRE1C variant that was linked to TCR beta V- and J-gene trimming. Rare TCR sequences predominated, though certain public TCRs were found in many donors. Productive rates of about 87% or about 30% were seen for most TCR beta V segments in an earlier analysis.

The PCR employed 60 Vbeta primers together with 13 Jbeta primers. The protocol was immunoSEQ multiplex PCR, while the TCRdb copy is restricted to in-frame clones and leaves out a portion. The sample contains 30,000 to 50,000 clones, 68% of which appear only once. The CDR3 is made up of 13 amino acids. Germline CDR1 is KGHSH and CDR2 is LQKENI. Deletions cut 2 bases from V and 2 bases from J, with 6 bases between. As regards this clone: Antigen: not known.

The sequencing input was PBMCs. The receptor comes from a man aged 35 to 55 in good health and CMV-seronegative. This chain uses TRBV18 with TRBJ2-5; tentative D call: TRBD2 (5 bases). The CDR3 protein is CASSPGGQETQYF. The CDR3, as DNA: TGTGCCAGCTCACCAGGCGGGCAAGAGACCCAGTACTTC.